This T cell receptor (beta chain) was recorded in a study of metastatic and nonmetastatic thyroid tumors. This clone counts as medium-sized. Each patient went into thyroid surgery without having received any treatment. Germline V gene lookup returns CDR1 MNHEY and CDR2 SVGAGI. V lost 0 bases and J lost 4, with 10 bases in between. The CDR3 has 15 residues. TCRdb re-processed the PCR reads through MiXCR. The sample holds 25,000 to 30,000 clones, roughly 3.7% seen once. This clonotype originated in a male donor with papillary thyroid cancer or a benign thyroid nodule (not recorded which). Some clones in this sample may be carry-over from other donors' samples. The chain uses TRBV6-5 and TRBJ1-3; no firm D call. Sequences were obtained from blood. The CDR3 loop reads CASSYSKGPGNTIYF. CDR3 sequence (DNA): TGTGCCAGCAGTTACTCGAAGGGTCCCGGAAACACCATATATTTT.